These 5 T cell receptor beta chains were all obtained from the same sample, sequenced in a study of neurological immune-mediated disorders. TCRdb fed the 5' RACE reads into MiXCR, producing one record per CDR3 protein. The sample holds approximately 65,000 distinct CDR3 sequences, 3.5% to 5% seen once. Sequenced material: PBMCs. The receptors shown here come from a man aged 45-65 years with multiple sclerosis.

Only a few counts were recorded for this clonotype. The V gene is TRBV7-2, the J gene TRBJ1-6, with 10 positions matching TRBD1. The germline V gene has CDR1 SGHTA and CDR2 FQGNSA. The CDR3 has 15 residues. Trimming cost V 4 bases and J 9 bases; bases outside gene matches: 6. DNA for the CDR3: TGTGCCAGCAGCTCTAGGACAGGGGGTGGTTCACCCCTCCACTTT. Protein sequence: CASSSRTGGGSPLHF.

At least ten counts were recorded for this clonotype. V gene TRBV10-3 combines with J gene TRBJ2-7; possible D gene TRBD1, 5 bases. Per the germline V gene, CDR1 is ENHRY and CDR2 is SYGVKD. The V end lost 3 bases, the J end lost 4 bases, and 16 bases lay between the germline ends. CDR3 length equals 15 residues. CDR3 protein: CAISDHDSLSYEQYF. The CDR3 DNA reads TGTGCCATCAGTGACCATGACAGTCTTTCGTACGAGCAGTACTTC.

This clonotype was seen many times. The chain is built from TRBV20-1 and TRBJ2-1; 10 bases line up with TRBD2. V was clipped by 8 bases and J by 7 bases; unmatched bases: 11. Germline loops: CDR1 DFQATT, CDR2 SNEGSKA (reference sequence). The CDR3 consists of 14 residues. In DNA form, the CDR3 reads TGCAGTCTACAGGAGACTAGCGGGTCGAATGAGCAGTTCTTC. Its protein product is CSLQETSGSNEQFF.

This clonotype was picked up many times. CDR3 coding DNA: TGTGCCAGCAGCTCAAATCCTTCCTTCTCTGGGGCCAACGTCCTGACTTTC. This gives the protein CASSSNPSFSGANVLTF. This chain joins TRBV27 and TRBJ2-6; D gene ambiguous. The CDR3 is 17 amino acids. The V end lost 6 bases, the J end lost 0 bases, and 15 bases lay between the germline ends. Germline CDR1 is MNHEY and CDR2 is SMNVEV (reference sequence).

This clonotype was seen ten or more times. As DNA, the CDR3 is TGTGCCAGCAGCTTAGTAGGGACAGCTTTCTTT. This codes for CASSLVGTAFF. This chain joins TRBV7-2 and TRBJ1-1, with a tentative D call TRBD1 (5 bases). The germline V and J ends were trimmed by 1 base and 10 bases, with 7 bases remaining between them. CDR3 length equals 11 residues. Germline V lookup: CDR1 SGHTA, CDR2 FQGNSA.